A single sample is the source of the 11 T cell receptor beta chains below, sequenced in a study of T-cell memory formation after mild COVID-19. One entry per CDR3 protein results from TCRdb running MiXCR on the 5' RACE reads. Here the sample spans 500,000 to 650,000 distinct CDR3 sequences, approximately 21% being singletons. The source material was PBMCs or a T cell subset sorted from them (not recorded which). Every receptor here comes from an adult woman who had mild COVID-19 (a few samples of this study predate the infection). Cell type and time point are not known.

This clonotype was seen a handful of times. The chain combines TRBV7-9 with TRBJ2-5; D is possibly TRBD2 (5 bases). Germline assignment: CDR1 SEHNR and CDR2 FQNEAQ (reference sequence). The CDR3 is 14 residues long. Trimming shortened V by 0 bases and J by 5 bases, and 10 bases separated the two germline ends. CDR3 in amino acids: CASSLATGVETQYF. For the CDR3, the DNA is TGTGCCAGCAGCTTAGCCACCGGGGTTGAGACCCAGTACTTC.

The chain recombines TRBV20-1 with TRBJ2-7, with D possibly being TRBD1 or TRBD2 (5 bases each). This CDR3 spans 15 amino acids. CDR1 and CDR2 from the germline V gene are DFQATT and SNEGSKA (reference sequence). V was pared by 2 bases and J by 3 bases, with 17 bases between. In DNA form, the CDR3 reads TGCAGTGCTAGACGCTTAGGGACCGCTAGCTACGAGCAGTACTTC. Protein product: CSARRLGTASYEQYF.

The rearrangement joins TRBV7-2 to TRBJ2-1, with TRBD2 as a possible D gene (6 bases). The length of the CDR3 is 14 residues. V gave up 3 bases and J gave up 8 bases, with 14 bases separating them. CDR1 is SGHTA and CDR2 is FQGNSA in the germline V gene. The CDR3 DNA follows: TGTGCCAGCAGCTTCTGGACTACCCGCGATGAGCAGTTCTTC. It yields the protein CASSFWTTRDEQFF.

This chain connects TRBV9 to TRBJ2-2, with 7 positions matching TRBD1. J gave up 3 bases and V 4 bases, and 6 bases lay outside the gene matches. This CDR3 spans 15 amino acids. Germline assignment: CDR1 SGDLS and CDR2 YYNGEE. In DNA, the CDR3 is TGTGCCAGCAGCCTCGGGACAGCCCACACCGGGGAGCTGTTTTTT. This codes for CASSLGTAHTGELFF.

This clonotype was seen only a few times. The rearrangement uses TRBV6-6 and TRBJ2-1, with a weak D call TRBD1 (8 bases). CDR3 length equals 13 residues. Per germline, CDR1 MNHNY and CDR2 SVGAGI (reference sequence). V dropped 6 bases and J dropped 9 bases, with 15 bases sitting between them. CDR3: CASRRTGGGEQFF. The CDR3 DNA reads as TGTGCCAGCAGACGTACAGGGGGGGGTGAGCAGTTCTTC.

There are a few counts of this clonotype. This rearrangement joins TRBV7-9 to TRBJ2-7; D gene ambiguous. Trimming took off 4 bases at V and 0 bases at J, with 10 bases between the two ends. This CDR3 region has 14 residues. Germline-derived CDR1 and CDR2 are SEHNR and FQNEAQ (reference sequence). CDR3 sequence: CASSSKAVSYEQYF. CDR3 sequence (DNA): TGTGCCAGCAGCTCCAAGGCGGTCTCCTACGAGCAGTACTTC.

This clonotype was detected only a few times. The chain employs TRBV27 and TRBJ1-2, with D maybe TRBD1 (5 bases). There are 15 residues in the CDR3. Germline loops: CDR1 MNHEY, CDR2 SMNVEV (reference sequence). V was trimmed by 6 bases and J by 3 bases, leaving 17 bases between them. The CDR3 protein is CASRPWGGGYYGYTF. The CDR3 DNA sequence: TGTGCCAGCAGACCTTGGGGGGGAGGCTACTATGGCTACACCTTC.

The gene calls are TRBV7-2 and TRBJ2-5; D uncertain. The germline V gene encodes CDR1 SGHTA and CDR2 FQGNSA. The CDR3 runs to 12 residues. Trimming stripped 6 bases from V and 3 bases from J, with 8 bases between. DNA for the CDR3: TGTGCCAGCAGGAAGGGAAAAGAGACCCAGTACTTC. It yields the protein CASRKGKETQYF.

This clonotype appeared a few times. The chain has TRBV13 and TRBJ2-7; 11 bases line up with TRBD1. Germline V lookup: CDR1 PRHDT, CDR2 FYEKMQ (reference sequence). V trimming: 0 bases; J trimming: 5 bases; junction bases outside the gene matches: 6. The CDR3 has 16 amino acids. The CDR3: CASSLGRGQGVHEQYF. Written as DNA, the CDR3 is TGTGCCAGCAGCTTAGGCCGGGGACAGGGGGTCCACGAGCAGTACTTC.

CDR3 DNA sequence: TGTGCCAGCAGTTTAGGAGAAAGACGGACAGGCTCTGGAAACACCATATATTTT. Protein: CASSLGERRTGSGNTIYF. V and J are TRBV12-3 or TRBV12-4 and TRBJ1-3; TRBD1 matches at 7 bases. The ends lost 1 base at V and 0 bases at J; junction bases unmatched: 9. The CDR3 runs 18 residues.

CDR3 bases: TGTGCCAGCAGCTTAATCTCAGGGGGAGAGAATGAAGCTTTCTTT. Translation: CASSLISGGENEAFF. The gene calls are TRBV7-3 and TRBJ1-1, with 7 positions matching TRBD1. This CDR3 region has 15 residues. The J segment lost 7 bases and the V segment lost 1 base, leaving 9 bases of the junction unmatched. CDR1 is SGHTA, CDR2 FQGTGA, per germline.